This T cell receptor (beta chain) was identified in a study of shared clonotypes between healthy human individuals (TCRdb year 2020). Looking at the study overall: Three men and two women, aged 18 to 49 years, made up the cohort. For each donor, CD4 naive and CD4 memory were each run on three plates, CD8 naive on two plates, and CD8 memory on one plate. The study deeply sequenced blood TCR repertoires of several healthy adults to estimate repertoire size and the extent of clonotype sharing between individuals. To increase sequencing depth and limit assay-specific biases, different laboratories used diverse techniques to prepare libraries and sequence TCR repertoires. Each donor's leukapheresis produced roughly between about 0.9 and 9.5 billion PBMCs. Summary of the overall study and its limitations: Because the study included only a small number of donors, the genetic and exposure-history diversity represented was limited. Naive subsets generally had larger estimated clonotype richness than memory subsets did. Sampling was restricted to blood, and TCR repertoires in tissues likely differ from the TCR repertoires found in blood. Pairwise subsampling led to the expectation that sequencing depth would affect the degree of clonotype sharing among donors. Compared with non-shared clonotypes, clonotypes shared by all four sorted-subset donors had higher generation probabilities. Rarefaction of sorted-subset datasets indicated incomplete sequencing despite the large sequencing depth. When a few donors were compared, the shared fraction of clonotypes was roughly 5% for naive CD4, about 4% for naive CD8, roughly 2.5% for memory CD4, and 0.4% for memory CD8.

Using the deep immunoSEQ assay, TCR CDR3 regions were amplified from genomic DNA by multiplex PCR. Extracted genomic DNA from each cell subset was spread evenly across all wells of several immunoSEQ 96-well plates, with each plate serving as a replicate. For sorted subsets, each replicate PCR was loaded with about 0.2 ug genomic DNA, equivalent to 30,000 or so T cell genomes. Purified libraries were quantified with a Qubit 3.0 fluorometer, sized on a Bioanalyzer 2100, and re-quantified with the KAPA Library Quantification kit. Every immunoSEQ 96-well plate was sequenced on a separate single-read 150-cycle Illumina NextSeq 550 flow cell. The authors processed their data as follows. The immunoSEQ output contained only junctional sequences without quality scores, so filtering could not match that applied to full-length reads. To assign V/J genes and CDR3, sequences were annotated using PyIR, a Python wrapper for IgBLAST v1.9, with IMGT germline references. Reads with weak V/J assignments (E-value above 1e-6), missing CDR3, stop codons, out-of-frame junctions, or ambiguous translated residues were removed. A V3J clonotype was defined by an identical inferred V gene, J gene, and CDR3 amino acid sequence. Percentage overlap between repertoires was computed as shared unique clonotypes divided by the size of the smaller repertoire. RTK rarefaction, the Chao1 estimator, and Recon v2.1 estimates of unobserved clonotypes were used to assess repertoire richness. Generation probabilities for all TCRbeta clonotypes obtained by the gDNA method from four donors were computed using OLGA. This immuneACCESS table, as held by TCRdb, lists in-frame sequences with V and J called but not all clones. Of the missing ones, under half trace to an unresolved V gene in checked studies; the others have no known cause. D and trimming were read from the DNA, whereas the V and J calls and clone size are those reported in that table. The sample includes some 1 million clones, with approximately 68% observed a single time. Together, the top ten hold approximately 1.5% of the sample.

This clone was counted a single time. Its antigen has not been determined. There are no base qualities to consult, and no much larger clone falls within one base. Healthy HIV-negative adults with no recently reported acute infections or vaccinations were included as donors. Every donor was a Caucasian adult living in Nashville, Tennessee, USA. CD4+ T cells were enriched by magnetic negative selection; naive cells were then positively selected on CD45RA, and the negative fraction formed the memory subset. After blood collection by leukapheresis, PBMCs were isolated using Ficoll-Histopaque density gradient centrifugation and then cryopreserved in the vapor phase of liquid nitrogen. Analytical flow cytometry was used to check the purity and quantity of each magnetically sorted T cell population. Genomic DNA was isolated from every sorted fraction and measured by UV absorbance on a Nanodrop 2000c. Trimmed from V: 5 bases; trimmed from J: 2 bases; junction bases lacking a gene match: 6. Taken from the germline V gene (reference sequence), the CDR1 and CDR2 loops are MNHNY and SVGAGI. Taken from cysteine to phenylalanine, the CDR3 has 15 residues. Of all the DNA, just the CDR3 is kept, 45 bases in frame from base 1.

The rearranged segments are TRBV6-6 and TRBJ2-7; the central 10 bases match TRBD1. This receptor was obtained from a man between 18 and 35 years old in good health. The sequenced material came from memory CD4+ T cells sorted from blood. Sample cell subset or site, as interpreted from the label and publication: CD45RA-negative fraction. The sequence in DNA is TGTGCCAGCAGTCCCCGGGACAGGGGCGCCTACGAGCAGTACTTC. It is translated as CASSPRDRGAYEQYF.